This TCR beta chain was captured by sequencing in a study of T cell responses to AZD1222 COVID-19 vaccine. Study results and limitations: CD4 TCRs covered the whole spike, strongest at regions 160-218 and 743-854. Only six or seven AZD1222 recipients tested seropositive at baseline. Targeting of unmutated variant regions was reportedly seen in nearly half of spike-specific TCRs. Once two AZD1222 doses were given, Spike-specific TCR breadth and depth went up.

The CDR3 extends over 12 amino acids. CDR1 and CDR2 (germline): LNHDA, SQIVND (reference sequence). Trimming shortened V by 8 bases and J by 4 bases, and 10 bases separated the two germline ends. Generated by immunoSEQ multiplex PCR, the TCRdb table keeps only in-frame clones and is missing some. The table includes about 140,000 clones, approximately 93% detected once. Comments on this clone: What it binds is unknown.

The receptor comes from an adult in good health. Sequencing was performed on peripheral blood, taken on day 0 of MenACWY control vaccination. The chain links TRBV19 to TRBJ2-3, with D perhaps TRBD2 (6 bases). For the CDR3, the DNA is TGTGCCAGTTCCGGGGGTTCAGATACGCAGTATTTT. Translated: CASSGGSDTQYF.